This entry is about one T cell receptor beta chain. Its target is not known. CDR1 is SGHRS and CDR2 is YFSETQ in the germline V gene. V lost 1 base and J 2 bases, leaving 10 bases between the germline ends. The CDR3 consists of 14 residues. This record belongs to a study of beta chain features in type 1 diabetes. Broader study findings: Type 1 diabetes patients had moderately but significantly shorter TCRB CDR3s in all four CD4+ subsets.

Isolated RNA was reverse transcribed in full, so expressed TCRB transcripts were sequenced. Assay: immunoSEQ multiplex PCR; the TCRdb copy retains only in-frame clones and omits some. The data contain 40,000 or so clones, roughly 68% of them singletons. The specimen sequenced was Tregs from blood. The chain recombines TRBV5-1 with TRBJ2-7; D unclear. This TCR was recovered from a woman aged 18 to 35 with type 1 diabetes. The CDR3 loop reads CASSLSAGAYEQYF. CDR3 sequence (DNA): TGCGCCAGCAGCTTGAGCGCCGGAGCCTACGAGCAGTACTTC.